These T cell receptor beta chains were read from a single sample in a study of control samples from healthy donors and cancer patients. The repertoire was sequenced with immunoSEQ multiplex PCR; TCRdb's copy has only in-frame clones and lacks some. The data contain 150,000 to 200,000 clones, roughly 91% of them singletons. The sequenced sample consisted of blood. Receptors were obtained from a woman aged 25-40 years in good health. Both conserved end residues are part of each CDR3. Fields, in order: J gene, V gene, D gene, clone size, CDR3 protein, CDR3 DNA. D genes are given only for firm matches. The size of a clone is reported for some rows only, either as once, few or many, or as a class for expanded clones.

J: TRBJ1-2
V: TRBV6-5
D: -
size: -
CDR3: CASSYLGEDYGYTF
DNA: TGTGCCAGCAGTTACCTGGGGGAGGACTATGGCTACACCTTC

J: TRBJ2-7
V: TRBV5-1
D: TRBD2
size: -
CDR3: CASSLGLAGEYEQYF
DNA: TGCGCCAGCAGCTTGGGACTAGCGGGAGAATACGAGCAGTACTTC

J: TRBJ2-7
V: TRBV12-3/TRBV12-4
D: TRBD1
size: once
CDR3: CASSMGQTYEQYF
DNA: TGTGCCAGCAGTATGGGACAGACCTACGAGCAGTACTTC

J: TRBJ2-1
V: TRBV7-3
D: -
size: -
CDR3: CASSLEGGNEQFF
DNA: TGTGCCAGCAGCTTGGAAGGGGGTAATGAGCAGTTCTTC

J: TRBJ1-6
V: TRBV15
D: TRBD1
size: -
CDR3: CATRQGSNSPLHF
DNA: TGTGCCACCAGACAGGGGAGTAATTCACCCCTCCACTTT

J: TRBJ2-1
V: TRBV27
D: -
size: -
CDR3: CASSLWGAPYNEQFF
DNA: TGTGCCAGCAGTTTATGGGGGGCCCCATACAATGAGCAGTTCTTC

J: TRBJ2-1
V: TRBV7-7
D: TRBD2
size: -
CDR3: CASSLVLAGGYNEQFF
DNA: TGTGCTAGCAGCTTAGTCCTAGCGGGAGGGTACAATGAGCAGTTCTTC

J: TRBJ2-7
V: TRBV7-9
D: TRBD1
size: -
CDR3: CASSYPGQGVSQYF
DNA: TGTGCCAGCAGCTATCCGGGACAGGGGGTATCGCAGTACTTC

J: TRBJ2-1
V: TRBV25-1
D: TRBD2
size: -
CDR3: CASRGTSGSDNEQFF
DNA: TGTGCCAGCCGCGGGACTAGCGGGAGTGACAATGAGCAGTTCTTC

J: TRBJ2-5
V: TRBV6-4
D: TRBD2
size: -
CDR3: CASSPTSGGQETQYF
DNA: TGTGCCAGCAGCCCGACTAGCGGGGGGCAAGAGACCCAGTACTTC